The 21 T cell receptor beta chains below come from one sample, sequenced in a study of shared clonotypes between healthy human individuals. Here immunoSEQ multiplex PCR was the method, and the copy in TCRdb shows in-frame clones only, minus some. The sample lists approximately 500,000 clones, around 85% seen once, with roughly 13% in the top ten. The material sequenced was PBMCs. The receptors derive from a middle-aged woman in good health. Some clones in this sample may be carry-over from other donors' samples.

Only a few counts were recorded for this clone. This probably arose from a read error, given a far larger clone one base away. The chain is built from TRBV28 and TRBJ1-2; TRBD1 might be the D (5 bases). This CDR3 contains 15 residues. The V gene lost 5 bases and the J gene lost 7 bases, with 20 bases spanning the gap. CDR1 and CDR2 from the germline V gene are MDHEN and SYDVKM. DNA of the CDR3: TGTGCCAGCAGTCCTTCCGACAGTGACAACCCTGGCTACACCTTC. Amino acids: CASSPSDSDNPGYTF.

This chain connects TRBV6-5 to TRBJ2-3, with TRBD1 identical over 7 bases. J was trimmed by 2 bases and V by 2 bases; bases with no gene match: 1. The CDR3 is 14 amino acids. Germline V gives CDR1 MNHEY, CDR2 SVGAGI. The CDR3: CASSYRGLTDTQYF. Written as DNA, the CDR3 is TGTGCCAGCAGTTACAGGGGGCTCACAGATACGCAGTATTTT.

This clone came up a few times. This specimen includes other DNA sequences encoding the same CDR3. This chain joins TRBV27 and TRBJ1-2, with 9 bases fitting TRBD1. With V trimmed by 0 bases and J by 4 bases, 0 bases remained unmatched. Germline V gene data show CDR1 as MNHEY and CDR2 as SMNVEV (reference sequence). The CDR3 loop spans 14 amino acids. The CDR3 loop is CASSLSGQGYGYTF. The CDR3 coding sequence is TGTGCCAGCAGTTTATCGGGACAGGGCTATGGCTACACCTTC.

The rearrangement joins TRBV15 to TRBJ2-2; D gene unclear. From germline, CDR1 is LNHNV and CDR2 YYDKDF (reference sequence). The CDR3 is 14 amino acids. V shed 0 bases and J shed 8 bases, with 10 bases lying between them. The CDR3 DNA is TGTGCCACCAGCAGAGATCCCCGGCCAGGGGAGCTGTTTTTT. This translates into CATSRDPRPGELFF.

As concerns this clone: An end of the junction does not agree with germline; a read error may underlie this. The chain has TRBV28 and TRBJ1-1; tentative D call: TRBD1 (6 bases). The germline V gene encodes CDR1 MDHEN and CDR2 SYDVKM. The CDR3 covers 15 residues. CDR3 nucleotide sequence: TGTGCCAGCAGTTCCCCACACCAGGGGAACGCTGAAGCTTTCTTT. It is translated as CASSSPHQGNAEAFF.

Worth noting for this clone: This is likely an artifact of a read error, given a far larger clone one base away. The V and J genes are TRBV30 and TRBJ2-3; D gene ambiguous. CDR3 length: 15 residues. Per germline, CDR1 GTSNPN and CDR2 SVGIG (reference sequence). The CDR3 bases are TGTGACTGGAGTGAGGCACCCCTAAGCACAGATACGCAGTATTTT. Translating it yields CDWSEAPLSTDTQYF.

V and J are TRBV11-2 and TRBJ1-2, with 11 positions matching TRBD1. The J segment lost 2 bases and the V segment lost 1 base, leaving 3 bases of the junction unmatched. The CDR3 is made up of 16 amino acids. The V gene's germline CDR1 is SGHAT and CDR2 FQNNGV. The CDR3 region is CASSLAGQGENYGYTF. Written as DNA, the CDR3 is TGTGCCAGCAGCTTAGCGGGACAGGGGGAGAACTATGGCTACACCTTC.

The rearrangement uses TRBV4-3 and TRBJ2-7; 8 bases are shared with TRBD1. The V gene end was trimmed by 1 base and the J gene end by 6 bases; junction bases not matched to a gene: 8. Germline-derived CDR1 and CDR2 are LGHNA and YSLEER. The CDR3 has 15 residues. The CDR3 DNA follows: TGCGCCAGCAGCCAAGTACAGGGGGGTCTCTCCGAGCAGTACTTC. This codes for CASSQVQGGLSEQYF.

Concerning this clone itself: Only one base separates this from a far larger clonotype, so it likely reflects a read error. The chain links TRBV5-1 to TRBJ1-1, with D hard to call. This CDR3 has 14 amino acids. CDR1 and CDR2 from the germline V gene are SGHRS and YFSETQ. The V gene lost 6 bases and the J gene lost 4 bases, with 16 bases spanning the gap. Written as DNA, the CDR3 is TGCGCCAGCACCGTACCGCATGGAGGCACTGAAGCTTTCTTT. It specifies CASTVPHGGTEAFF.

The rearrangement links TRBV2 to TRBJ2-1, with 8 positions matching TRBD1. CDR3 length equals 14 residues. Per the germline V gene, CDR1 is SNHLY and CDR2 is FYNNEI. Trimming took 5 bases from V and 7 from J; bases not matched to a gene: 7. CDR3 DNA sequence: TGTGCCAGCAGTTCCGGGACAGGAATAAATGAGCAGTTCTTC. Translating it yields CASSSGTGINEQFF. Full variable domain (rest looked up from reference TRBV2 and TRBJ2-1): EPEVTQTPSHQVTQMGQEVILRCVPISNHLYFYWYRQILGQKVEFLVSFYNNEISEKSEIFDDQFSVERPDGSNFTLKIRSTKLEDSAMYFCASSSGTGINEQFFGPGTRLTVL.

V usage is TRBV19 and J usage is TRBJ2-1; weak D call: TRBD2 (5 bases). The CDR3 extends over 15 amino acids. From germline, CDR1 is LNHDA and CDR2 SQIVND (reference sequence). Deletions cut 3 bases from V and 3 bases from J, with 12 bases between. The CDR3 here is CASSMRASSYNEQFF. CDR3 DNA sequence: TGTGCCAGTAGTATGAGGGCTAGCAGCTACAATGAGCAGTTCTTC.

V usage is TRBV27 and J usage is TRBJ1-5; no reliable D call. With 3 bases removed from V and 5 bases from J, the gap between germline ends came to 11 bases. Germline lookup yields CDR1 MNHEY and CDR2 SMNVEV (reference sequence). CDR3 length: 14 amino acids. In DNA, the CDR3 is TGTGCCAGCAGTTTGGGATTAGGTGATCAGCCCCAGCATTTT. Translated: CASSLGLGDQPQHF.

This rearrangement joins TRBV5-4 to TRBJ2-1; D may correspond to TRBD1 or TRBD2 (5 bases each). The CDR3 totals 13 residues. V lost 2 bases and J lost 5, with 8 bases in between. From germline, CDR1 is SGHNT and CDR2 YYREEE (reference sequence). CDR3 coding DNA: TGTGCCAGCAGCTTAGGGGAGAACAATGAGCAGTTCTTC. Amino acids: CASSLGENNEQFF. The full variable domain, its missing parts supplied by reference TRBV5-4 and TRBJ2-1, is ETGVTQSPTHLIKTRGQQVTLRCSSQSGHNTVSWYQQALGQGPQFIFQYYREEENGRGNFPPRFSGLQFPNYSSELNVNALELDDSALYLCASSLGENNEQFFGPGTRLTVL.

The chain carries TRBV6-1 and TRBJ1-1; 10 nucleotides agree with TRBD1. The CDR3 is 15 residues long. Trimming at V came to 5 bases and at J to 6 bases, leaving 9 bases not matched to a gene. Per germline, CDR1 MNHNS and CDR2 SASEGT. DNA for the CDR3: TGTGCCAGCAGTAATCCCGGGACAGGGGTCCCTGAAGCTTTCTTT. This codes for CASSNPGTGVPEAFF.

Of note for this clone: The CDR3 does not end in the conserved phenylalanine or tryptophan, so this is likely a read error. The genes are TRBV11-2 and TRBJ2-7; no definite D call. Trimming removed 5 bases at V and 7 bases at J, with 21 bases between. The CDR3 has 15 residues. Germline CDR1 reads SGHAT; CDR2 reads FQNNGV. This CDR3 is CASSAARTTYVEQYL. The CDR3 DNA reads TGTGCCAGCAGCGCCGCCAGGACCACTTACGTTGAGCAGTACTTA.

This chain uses TRBV27 with TRBJ2-7; D gene ambiguous. CDR3 size: 14 residues. The germline V and J ends were trimmed by 6 bases and 4 bases, with 16 bases remaining between them. Per the germline V gene, CDR1 is MNHEY and CDR2 is SMNVEV (reference sequence). This chain's CDR3 is CASSLSNSYYEQYF. The CDR3 DNA reads as TGTGCCAGCAGCCTCTCCAACAGCTATTACGAGCAGTACTTC.

This clone was seen more than once but under ten times. This rearrangement joins TRBV7-9 to TRBJ2-4; 8 positions agree with TRBD1. Germline V gives CDR1 SEHNR, CDR2 FQNEAQ (reference sequence). This CDR3 comprises 13 residues. V lost 4 bases to trimming and J lost 8 bases; unmatched junction nucleotides: 4. The CDR3 reads CASSSSGQDIQYF. The CDR3 region has the DNA TGTGCCAGCAGCTCATCGGGACAGGACATTCAGTACTTC.

The CDR3 DNA reads as TGTGCCAGCAGCTTGCCTTTGGGGTTCTCTGGGGCCAACGTCCTGACTTTC. Translating gives CASSLPLGFSGANVLTF. The rearrangement uses TRBV5-4 and TRBJ2-6; D gene unclear. Germline CDR1 and CDR2: SGHNT and YYREEE (reference sequence). CDR3 length equals 17 residues. Trimming removed 1 base from V and 0 bases from J, with 11 bases in between.

To note about this clone: The sample has other DNA sequences that encode this CDR3 too. The chain has TRBV7-3 and TRBJ2-2; D not resolved. V was clipped by 1 base and J by 4 bases, with 4 bases between them. There are 13 residues in the CDR3. Germline CDR1 is SGHTA and CDR2 is FQGTGA. The CDR3 spells CASSLSRTGELFF. In nucleotides, the CDR3 is TGTGCCAGCAGCTTAAGCCGCACCGGGGAGCTGTTTTTT.

This clone was detected many times. The gene calls are TRBV5-4 and TRBJ2-1; TRBD2 matches 9 bases. This CDR3 has 15 amino acids. After removal of 4 bases from V and 12 bases from J, the junction contained 14 bases not matched to a gene. Germline V CDR1 and CDR2: SGHNT, YYREEE (reference sequence). In nucleotides, the CDR3 is TGTGCCAGCAGCACTCAGCGGGAGGCCCCCTTAGGGCAGTTCTTC. This sequence encodes CASSTQREAPLGQFF.

The rearrangement joins TRBV28 to TRBJ1-2; D not resolved. This CDR3 has 14 amino acids. V shed 2 bases and J shed 3 bases, with 10 bases lying between them. CDR1 MDHEN and CDR2 SYDVKM come from the germline V gene. CDR3 in amino acids: CASSLGYKYYGYTF. CDR3 DNA: TGTGCCAGCAGTTTAGGGTACAAATACTATGGCTACACCTTC.